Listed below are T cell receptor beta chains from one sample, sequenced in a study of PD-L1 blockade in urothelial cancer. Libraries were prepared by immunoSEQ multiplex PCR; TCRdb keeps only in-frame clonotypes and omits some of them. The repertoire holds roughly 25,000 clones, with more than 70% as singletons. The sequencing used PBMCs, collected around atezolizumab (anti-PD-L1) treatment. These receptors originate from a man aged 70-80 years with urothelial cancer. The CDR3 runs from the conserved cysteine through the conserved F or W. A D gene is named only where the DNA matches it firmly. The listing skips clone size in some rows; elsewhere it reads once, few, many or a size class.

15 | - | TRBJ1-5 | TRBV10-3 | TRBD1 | TGTGCCTCCACCGGGACAGCCGATTCTAATCAGCCCCAGCATTTT | CASTGTADSNQPQHF
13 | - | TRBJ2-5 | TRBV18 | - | TGTGCCAGCTCACCACCGCCCAGAGAGACCCAGTACTTC | CASSPPPRETQYF
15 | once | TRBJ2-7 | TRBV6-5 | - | TGTGCCAGCAGCCCGACTGCCCTACCCTCCTACGAGCAGTACTTC | CASSPTALPSYEQYF
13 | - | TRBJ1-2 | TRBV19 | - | TGTGCCAGTAGTATAGACAGGGTCAGAGGCTACACCTTC | CASSIDRVRGYTF
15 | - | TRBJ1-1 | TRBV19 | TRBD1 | TGTGCCAGTAGTATAGGGGGACAGGGGCTACCATCAGCTTTCTTT | CASSIGGQGLPSAFF
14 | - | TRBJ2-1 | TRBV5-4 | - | TGTGCCAGCAGCTCGCGCCGGAAGGAGGCTGAGCAGTTCTTC | CASSSRRKEAEQFF
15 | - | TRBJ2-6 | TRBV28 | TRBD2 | TGTGCCAGCGGGGAGGGATTTTCTGGGGCCAACGTCCTGACTTTC | CASGEGFSGANVLTF
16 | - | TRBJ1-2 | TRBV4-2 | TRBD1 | TGTGCCAGCAGCCAAGTAACCTCGGGACAGGGGCACGGCTACACCTTC | CASSQVTSGQGHGYTF
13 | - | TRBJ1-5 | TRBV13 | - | TGTGCCAGCAGCTTAGTCGGTGAACAGCCCCAGCATTTT | CASSLVGEQPQHF
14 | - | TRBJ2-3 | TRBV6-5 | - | TGTGCCAGCAGTTACTGGTCAGGGTCAGATACGCAGTATTTT | CASSYWSGSDTQYF
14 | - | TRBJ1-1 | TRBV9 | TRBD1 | TGTGCCAGCAGCCTGGGGACAGCGAACACTGAAGCTTTCTTT | CASSLGTANTEAFF